A single sample gave rise to the 22 T cell receptor beta chains below, sequenced in a study of T cells in Graves' hyperthyroidism and ophthalmopathy. TCR beta CDR3 sequences were amplified from RNA transcripts. During a first-round RT-PCR of the TCR CDR3, the HTBI primer set was used. One entry per CDR3 protein, called by TCRdb with MiXCR from the multiplex PCR reads. Of 350,000 to 400,000 distinct CDR3 sequences listed, 14% are singletons. Input material: blood. The source is a woman aged 55-69 years with Graves' hyperthyroidism.

This clonotype has more than one count but fewer than ten. The CDR3 sequence is CASSFWGGYEQYF. CDR3 nucleotide sequence: TGTGCCAGCAGTTTCTGGGGGGGCTACGAGCAGTACTTC. The chain links TRBV12-3 or TRBV12-4 to TRBJ2-7, with TRBD2 identical over 7 bases. The CDR3 consists of 13 residues. With 3 bases clipped from V and 3 bases from J, the junction kept 2 bases outside the gene matches.

In its sample, this clonotype was seen many times. The chain has TRBV12-3 or TRBV12-4 and TRBJ1-1; possible D gene TRBD1, 6 bases. There are 15 residues in the CDR3. V was cut by 5 bases and J by 5 bases, with 18 bases left in between. The DNA for the CDR3 is TGTGCCAGCAGTGGAGTGGGGGGGCTGACTACTGAAGCTTTCTTT. It is translated as CASSGVGGLTTEAFF.

Ten or more counts support this clonotype. This sequence joins TRBV7-2 and TRBJ2-7; D perhaps matches TRBD1 (8 bases). CDR1 SGHTA and CDR2 FQGNSA come from the germline V gene. The CDR3 loop spans 14 amino acids. Trimming removed 4 bases at V and 4 bases at J, with 14 bases between. CDR3 bases: TGTGCCAGCAGCTACGGACAGGGAGGGTACGAGCAGTACTTC. This codes for CASSYGQGGYEQYF. The full variable domain, rest sourced from reference TRBV7-2 and TRBJ2-7, is GAGVSQSPSNKVTEKGKDVELRCDPISGHTALYWYRQSLGQGLEFLIYFQGNSAPDKSGLPSDRFSAERTGGSVSTLTIQRTQQEDSAVYLCASSYGQGGYEQYFGPGTRLTVT.

This clonotype was found many times. The rearrangement joins TRBV7-9 to TRBJ2-7, with D maybe TRBD2 (5 bases). Germline V gene lookup returns CDR1 SEHNR and CDR2 FQNEAQ (reference sequence). The CDR3 has 16 amino acids. V was cut by 1 base and J by 6 bases, with 19 bases left in between. In DNA, the CDR3 is TGTGCCAGCAGCTTAGGATTCCCGGGATACCCGAGCGAGCAGTACTTC. Translation: CASSLGFPGYPSEQYF.

This clonotype has only a few counts. The chain employs TRBV28 and TRBJ2-3; 13 bases map to TRBD2. Germline V gene lookup returns CDR1 MDHEN and CDR2 SYDVKM. J gave up 4 bases and V 5 bases, and 3 bases lay outside the gene matches. This CDR3 spans 15 amino acids. The CDR3: CASSRTSGRADTQYF. The CDR3 DNA is TGTGCCAGCAGTCGGACTAGCGGGAGAGCAGATACGCAGTATTTT.

At least ten counts were recorded for this clonotype. V and J are TRBV7-2 and TRBJ2-7; D gene ambiguous. V dropped 5 bases and J dropped 6 bases, with 11 bases sitting between them. This CDR3 comprises 12 residues. The V gene's germline CDR1 is SGHTA and CDR2 FQGNSA. The CDR3 loop reads CASSRTLSEQYF. CDR3 nucleotide sequence: TGTGCCAGCAGCCGAACCCTCTCCGAGCAGTACTTC.

The chain employs TRBV4-1 and TRBJ2-7; D unresolved. CDR1 and CDR2 (germline): MGHRA, YSYEKL. The CDR3 loop spans 15 amino acids. Trimming removed 1 base from V and 3 bases from J, with 13 bases in between. The CDR3 bases are TGCGCCAGCAGCCAAGTTTCAATGAGAAACTACGAGCAGTACTTC. It translates to CASSQVSMRNYEQYF.

The chain has TRBV7-6 and TRBJ2-7, with no clear D. Germline assignment: CDR1 SGHVS and CDR2 FNYEAQ. V was trimmed by 1 base and J by 3 bases, leaving 10 bases between them. There are 14 residues in the CDR3. The CDR3 nucleotides read TGTGCCAGCAGCTTAGGGACGGCTAGCTACGAGCAGTACTTC. This sequence encodes CASSLGTASYEQYF.

A word on this clonotype: A much larger clone differs by one base, so this may be a read error. The gene calls are TRBV12-3 or TRBV12-4 and TRBJ1-1; TRBD1 is a possible D gene (5 bases). The CDR3 covers 14 residues. The V end was cut by 6 bases, the J end by 5 bases, with 16 bases between. CDR3 DNA sequence: TGTGCCAGCAGAGACCCCGGGGCGGCGACTGAAGCTTTCTTT. It translates to CASRDPGAATEAFF.

Worth noting for this clonotype: Given a much more abundant clone one base away, this may be a read error. The DNA for the CDR3 is TGTGCCAGCAGCGTATGGTCCTCAGGGCGATACGAGCAGTTCTTC. Amino acid sequence: CASSVWSSGRYEQFF. The rearrangement links TRBV9 to TRBJ2-7; D is possibly TRBD1 (5 bases). The J call may be mistaken, given a closer DNA end match to TRBJ2-1. Germline CDR1 and CDR2: SGDLS and YYNGEE. The CDR3 contains 15 residues.

V is TRBV20-1 and J is TRBJ2-3; 11 bases agree with TRBD2. The CDR3 contains 15 residues. The V segment lost 6 bases and the J segment 3 bases; nucleotides outside the gene matches: 8. The V gene's germline CDR1 is DFQATT and CDR2 SNEGSKA (reference sequence). CDR3 amino acids: CSAIPSGRFTDTQYF. As DNA, the CDR3 is TGCAGTGCGATCCCTAGCGGGAGGTTTACAGATACGCAGTATTTT.

This clonotype was seen ten or more times. The chain couples TRBV2 to TRBJ2-5; D not certain. The CDR3 covers 12 residues. Trimming removed 5 bases at V and 1 base at J, with 5 bases between. Germline assignment: CDR1 SNHLY and CDR2 FYNNEI. DNA of the CDR3: TGTGCCAGCAGTTACAGCCAAGAGACCCAGTACTTC. Protein: CASSYSQETQYF.

The sample holds many counts of this clonotype. V usage is TRBV6-1 and J usage is TRBJ2-7, with a possible D match to TRBD1 (6 bases). Trimming cost V 6 bases and J 2 bases, with 8 bases left between them. There are 12 residues in the CDR3. The germline gives CDR1 MNHNS, CDR2 SASEGT. The CDR3 is CASRTGTYEQYF. The CDR3 DNA reads TGTGCCAGCAGGACAGGAACCTACGAGCAGTACTTC.

The table lists this clonotype with many counts. This sequence joins TRBV2 and TRBJ1-6, with a weak D call TRBD1 (5 bases). V shed 1 base and J shed 5 bases, with 12 bases lying between them. Looked up from germline, CDR1 is SNHLY and CDR2 is FYNNEI. The CDR3 contains 16 residues. CDR3 sequence: CASSEGGVGNNSPLHF. The CDR3 bases are TGTGCCAGCAGTGAAGGAGGGGTGGGTAATAATTCACCCCTCCACTTT.

Many counts were recorded for this clonotype. CDR3 amino acids: CASSTSGTGTRQSPLHF. In DNA, the CDR3 is TGTGCCAGCAGTACTTCCGGAACCGGGACAAGGCAATCACCCCTCCACTTT. The chain uses TRBV27 and TRBJ1-6, with a tentative D call TRBD1 (6 bases). CDR1 is MNHEY, CDR2 SMNVEV, per germline (reference sequence). Trimming shortened V by 5 bases and J by 10 bases, and 24 bases separated the two germline ends. The CDR3 length is 17 residues.

This clonotype showed up many times. The CDR3 spells CASRTGEETQYF. CDR3 sequence (DNA): TGCGCCAGCAGGACAGGGGAGGAGACCCAGTACTTC. This chain joins TRBV5-1 and TRBJ2-5, with 8 bases identical to TRBD1. This CDR3 region has 12 residues. Germline CDR1 and CDR2: SGHRS and YFSETQ. V was clipped by 5 bases and J by 5 bases; unmatched bases: 2. Filled out from reference TRBV5-1 and TRBJ2-5, the complete variable domain reads KAGVTQTPRYLIKTRGQQVTLSCSPISGHRSVSWYQQTPGQGLQFLFEYFSETQRNKGNFPGRFSGRQFSNSRSEMNVSTLELGDSALYLCASRTGEETQYFGPGTRLLVL.

This clonotype has a count of ten or more. This chain uses TRBV11-2 with TRBJ2-3, with D perhaps matching TRBD1 or TRBD2 (6 bases each). The CDR3 loop spans 14 amino acids. V was clipped by 5 bases and J by 5 bases, with 14 bases between them. Looked up from germline, CDR1 is SGHAT and CDR2 is FQNNGV. CDR3 protein: CASSPSAGQDTQYF. CDR3 coding DNA: TGTGCCAGCAGCCCTAGCGCGGGACAAGATACGCAGTATTTT.

This clonotype was seen only a few times. This chain joins TRBV20-1 and TRBJ1-1; 12 bases align to TRBD1. The CDR3 consists of 15 residues. Germline V gene data show CDR1 as DFQATT and CDR2 as SNEGSKA (reference sequence). V lost 6 bases, J lost 4 bases, and 9 bases stayed unmatched. In nucleotides, the CDR3 is TGCAGTGCCTACGGGACAGGGGGCTGGGGCACTGAAGCTTTCTTT. Protein product: CSAYGTGGWGTEAFF.

This clonotype was observed at least ten times. The J gene is TRBJ2-7, the V gene TRBV7-9, with 8 bases fitting TRBD2. V was pared by 1 base and J by 3 bases, with 5 bases of the junction left unmatched. Germline V gene sequence: CDR1 SEHNR, CDR2 FQNEAQ (reference sequence). This CDR3 has 15 residues. The CDR3 DNA sequence: TGTGCCAGCAGCTTAGAAGCGGGGGAAATCTACGAGCAGTACTTC. The encoded protein is CASSLEAGEIYEQYF.

This clonotype was seen many times. The J gene is TRBJ1-2, the V gene TRBV2; 9 bases align to TRBD1. The CDR3 runs to 14 residues. Germline CDR1 SNHLY, CDR2 FYNNEI. Trimming took 7 bases from V and 4 from J; bases not matched to a gene: 7. The CDR3 is CASTDTGGGYGYTF. Here the CDR3 DNA reads TGTGCCAGCACCGACACAGGGGGCGGCTATGGCTACACCTTC.

The CDR3 loop reads CSARGPLVVYEQYF. In DNA, the CDR3 is TGCAGTGCCCGAGGTCCGCTGGTCGTCTACGAGCAGTACTTC. The chain has TRBV20-1 and TRBJ2-7; D remains unclear. Trimming shortened V by 6 bases and J by 3 bases, and 18 bases separated the two germline ends. Germline V CDR1 and CDR2: DFQATT, SNEGSKA (reference sequence). The CDR3 loop spans 14 amino acids.

This clonotype was counted ten times or more. CDR3 coding DNA: TGTGCCAGCAGTCACGACACCCTCTACGAGCAGTACTTC. This encodes CASSHDTLYEQYF. This chain uses TRBV7-8 with TRBJ2-7; D unclear. V was shortened by 6 bases and J by 3 bases, with 12 bases between the two germline ends. There are 13 residues in the CDR3. CDR1 is SGHVS and CDR2 is FQNEAQ in the germline V gene.